Detailed here is one T cell receptor beta chain. Its antigen remains unidentified. TCRdb used MiXCR to reprocess the 5' RACE reads, holding one entry per CDR3 protein. The sample records about 290,000 distinct CDR3 sequences, roughly 15% being singletons. These data are taken from a study of T-cell memory formation after mild COVID-19. Overall study findings and caveats: Among CD4+ contracting clones, most were CM and EM, and CD8+ ones EMRA. Clones shrinking from day 15 to 85 showed even CD4/CD8 mixes; later expanders tilted CD4+.

Germline V gene data show CDR1 as LGHDT and CDR2 as YNNKEL (reference sequence). With V trimmed by 1 base and J by 2 bases, 0 bases remained unmatched. This CDR3 is 15 amino acids long. This clonotype was obtained from a man aged 18-30 years who had mild COVID-19 (a few samples of this study predate the infection). Cell type and time point are not known. Sequenced material: PBMCs or a T cell subset sorted from them (not recorded which). The chain has TRBV3-1 and TRBJ2-7; TRBD2 matches at 12 bases. The CDR3 DNA reads TGTGCCAGCAGCCAAGGGACTAGCGGGGCCTACGAGCAGTACTTC. It yields the protein CASSQGTSGAYEQYF.